Listed below are T cell receptor beta chains from one sample, sequenced in a study of T cells after yellow fever vaccination. MiXCR, run by TCRdb on the 5' RACE reads, gives a single entry per CDR3 protein. Here the sample spans over 25,000 distinct CDR3 sequences, under 12% being singletons. This material consisted of PBMCs, either bulk or a sorted T-cell subset (CD4+, CD8+, memory, or dextramer-sorted; not recorded which), taken approximately 16 days after the first yellow fever vaccination. The receptor source for this set is a man aged 18 to 35 who received the YFV17D yellow fever vaccine. The CDR3 runs from the conserved cysteine through the conserved F or W. The order of the fields is D gene, clone size, V gene, J gene, CDR3 protein, CDR3 DNA. The D gene is left open where the match is weak. Where a row states a size, it is once, few, many or the class of an expanded clone; other rows omit it.

d_call: TRBD2; clone_size: many; v_call: TRBV12-3/TRBV12-4; j_call: TRBJ2-1; cdr3_aa: CASCRASGGNEQFF; cdr3_nt: TGTGCCAGCTGTCGGGCCAGCGGGGGCAATGAGCAGTTCTTC
d_call: NA; clone_size: many; v_call: TRBV7-2; j_call: TRBJ2-5; cdr3_aa: CASSLRPSRETQYF; cdr3_nt: TGTGCCAGCAGCTTGAGGCCTAGCCGGGAGACCCAGTACTTC
d_call: TRBD2; clone_size: many; v_call: TRBV6-5; j_call: TRBJ2-7; cdr3_aa: CASSYSPSGSYEQYF; cdr3_nt: TGTGCCAGCAGTTACTCGCCTAGCGGCTCCTACGAGCAGTACTTC
d_call: NA; clone_size: many; v_call: TRBV24-1; j_call: TRBJ2-3; cdr3_aa: CATSSSTGYTDTQYF; cdr3_nt: TGTGCCACCAGTTCATCGACAGGCTACACAGATACGCAGTATTTT
d_call: NA; clone_size: NA; v_call: TRBV3-1; j_call: TRBJ2-2; cdr3_aa: CASSRRATAELFF; cdr3_nt: TGTGCCAGCAGCCGCCGTGCCACCGCGGAGCTGTTTTTT
d_call: NA; clone_size: many; v_call: TRBV20-1; j_call: TRBJ2-1; cdr3_aa: CSARPLAASGFYNEQFF; cdr3_nt: TGCAGTGCTCGACCCCTAGCAGCCTCAGGATTCTACAATGAGCAGTTCTTC
d_call: TRBD2; clone_size: NA; v_call: TRBV25-1; j_call: TRBJ2-7; cdr3_aa: CASSEYGGINEQYF; cdr3_nt: TGTGCCAGCAGTGAATACGGGGGGATCAACGAGCAGTACTTC
d_call: NA; clone_size: many; v_call: TRBV15; j_call: TRBJ1-1; cdr3_aa: CATSRGNSLNTEAFF; cdr3_nt: TGTGCCACCAGCAGAGGCAACAGCCTAAACACTGAAGCTTTCTTT
d_call: NA; clone_size: many; v_call: TRBV5-4; j_call: TRBJ1-2; cdr3_aa: CASSLTGIYTF; cdr3_nt: TGTGCCAGCAGCCTAACAGGGATTTACACCTTC
d_call: NA; clone_size: many; v_call: TRBV5-1; j_call: TRBJ2-1; cdr3_aa: CASSITGGGYNEQFF; cdr3_nt: TGCGCCAGCAGCATCACGGGGGGCGGTTACAATGAGCAGTTCTTC
d_call: TRBD1; clone_size: many; v_call: TRBV5-1; j_call: TRBJ2-3; cdr3_aa: CASSYGQGTPASTDTQYF; cdr3_nt: TGCGCCAGCAGCTACGGACAGGGAACTCCTGCTAGCACAGATACGCAGTATTTT
d_call: TRBD2; clone_size: few; v_call: TRBV5-6; j_call: TRBJ2-2; cdr3_aa: CASSLFGPSGGTGTGELFF; cdr3_nt: TGTGCCAGCAGCTTGTTCGGTCCTAGCGGGGGGACCGGGACCGGGGAGCTGTTTTTT
d_call: TRBD2; clone_size: many; v_call: TRBV20-1; j_call: TRBJ2-1; cdr3_aa: CSLSGGHYNEQFF; cdr3_nt: TGCAGTCTCAGCGGGGGACACTACAATGAGCAGTTCTTC
d_call: TRBD2; clone_size: many; v_call: TRBV5-1; j_call: TRBJ2-3; cdr3_aa: CASSYSSSGGAGDTQYF; cdr3_nt: TGCGCCAGCAGCTACAGTAGCAGCGGGGGGGCCGGAGATACGCAGTATTTT
d_call: NA; clone_size: many; v_call: TRBV5-6; j_call: TRBJ2-5; cdr3_aa: CASSFKQGGETQYF; cdr3_nt: TGTGCCAGCAGCTTCAAACAGGGCGGAGAGACCCAGTACTTC
d_call: TRBD1; clone_size: many; v_call: TRBV12-3/TRBV12-4; j_call: TRBJ1-4; cdr3_aa: CASSSQGATNEKLFF; cdr3_nt: TGTGCCAGCAGTTCGCAGGGGGCAACTAATGAAAAACTGTTTTTT
d_call: NA; clone_size: many; v_call: TRBV6-6; j_call: TRBJ1-1; cdr3_aa: CASTGGYTEAFF; cdr3_nt: TGTGCCAGTACAGGCGGATACACTGAAGCTTTCTTT
d_call: NA; clone_size: many; v_call: TRBV6-6; j_call: TRBJ2-3; cdr3_aa: CASSLGPDTQYF; cdr3_nt: TGTGCCAGCAGCCTCGGGCCAGATACGCAGTATTTT
d_call: TRBD1; clone_size: many; v_call: TRBV30; j_call: TRBJ2-4; cdr3_aa: CAWSAGGRDIQYF; cdr3_nt: TGTGCCTGGAGTGCAGGGGGCAGGGACATTCAGTACTTC
d_call: NA; clone_size: many; v_call: TRBV11-2; j_call: TRBJ2-1; cdr3_aa: CASTAWGVNEQFF; cdr3_nt: TGTGCCAGCACTGCCTGGGGGGTGAATGAGCAGTTCTTC
d_call: NA; clone_size: many; v_call: TRBV20-1; j_call: TRBJ1-4; cdr3_aa: CSARDSRGAYEKLFF; cdr3_nt: TGCAGTGCTAGAGATTCCAGGGGCGCGTATGAAAAACTGTTTTTT
d_call: NA; clone_size: many; v_call: TRBV5-6; j_call: TRBJ2-4; cdr3_aa: CASSKGAAHIQYF; cdr3_nt: TGTGCCAGCAGCAAGGGAGCGGCCCACATTCAGTACTTC
d_call: NA; clone_size: many; v_call: TRBV12-3/TRBV12-4; j_call: TRBJ2-3; cdr3_aa: CASSLAVGGQLQYF; cdr3_nt: TGTGCCAGCAGTTTAGCGGTTGGCGGGCAGTTACAGTATTTT
d_call: TRBD1; clone_size: many; v_call: TRBV14; j_call: TRBJ2-3; cdr3_aa: CASSQVTPGRGYTDTQYF; cdr3_nt: TGTGCCAGCAGCCAAGTAACCCCTGGCAGGGGGTACACAGATACGCAGTATTTT
d_call: TRBD1; clone_size: many; v_call: TRBV28; j_call: TRBJ1-3; cdr3_aa: CASRPGQGAGNTIYF; cdr3_nt: TGTGCCAGCAGACCCGGACAGGGGGCCGGAAACACCATATATTTT
d_call: TRBD1; clone_size: many; v_call: TRBV5-1; j_call: TRBJ2-2; cdr3_aa: CASSRQGENTGELFF; cdr3_nt: TGCGCCAGCAGCCGACAGGGGGAGAACACCGGGGAGCTGTTTTTT
d_call: NA; clone_size: many; v_call: TRBV3-1; j_call: TRBJ1-2; cdr3_aa: CASSQSRRSGYTF; cdr3_nt: TGTGCCAGCAGCCAAAGCAGGAGGAGTGGCTACACCTTC
d_call: NA; clone_size: many; v_call: TRBV18; j_call: TRBJ2-3; cdr3_aa: CASSPLQSTDTQYF; cdr3_nt: TGTGCCAGCTCACCACTCCAGAGCACAGATACGCAGTATTTT
d_call: NA; clone_size: many; v_call: TRBV6-5; j_call: TRBJ1-3; cdr3_aa: CASSYSMSRADTIYF; cdr3_nt: TGTGCCAGCAGTTACAGTATGTCGCGCGCAGACACCATATATTTT
d_call: NA; clone_size: many; v_call: TRBV9; j_call: TRBJ1-1; cdr3_aa: CASSAMETEAFF; cdr3_nt: TGTGCCAGCAGCGCGATGGAAACTGAAGCTTTCTTT
d_call: NA; clone_size: many; v_call: TRBV7-2; j_call: TRBJ2-1; cdr3_aa: CATAQDYYNEQFF; cdr3_nt: TGTGCCACCGCCCAGGACTACTACAATGAGCAGTTCTTC
d_call: TRBD2; clone_size: many; v_call: TRBV7-2; j_call: TRBJ2-1; cdr3_aa: CASSLGSAGLKLVRFF; cdr3_nt: TGTGCCAGCAGCTTAGGGTCAGCGGGACTTAAGCTGGTTAGGTTCTTC
d_call: TRBD2; clone_size: many; v_call: TRBV4-3; j_call: TRBJ2-3; cdr3_aa: CASSQGSGGGTDTQYF; cdr3_nt: TGCGCCAGCAGCCAGGGTAGCGGGGGGGGCACAGATACGCAGTATTTT
d_call: TRBD2; clone_size: many; v_call: TRBV4-3; j_call: TRBJ2-3; cdr3_aa: CASSQVSSGGATQYF; cdr3_nt: TGCGCCAGCAGCCAAGTGTCTAGCGGGGGTGCTACGCAGTATTTT
d_call: NA; clone_size: many; v_call: TRBV7-2; j_call: TRBJ2-7; cdr3_aa: CASSLGTKTYEQYF; cdr3_nt: TGTGCCAGCAGCTTGGGGACAAAAACCTACGAGCAGTACTTC
d_call: TRBD1; clone_size: many; v_call: TRBV9; j_call: TRBJ2-3; cdr3_aa: CASSVEGQTFTDTQYF; cdr3_nt: TGTGCCAGCAGCGTAGAGGGACAGACCTTCACAGATACGCAGTATTTT
d_call: NA; clone_size: many; v_call: TRBV5-5; j_call: TRBJ1-5; cdr3_aa: CASSSRDNQPQHF; cdr3_nt: TGTGCCAGCAGCTCTAGAGACAATCAGCCCCAGCATTTT
d_call: TRBD2; clone_size: many; v_call: TRBV6-5; j_call: TRBJ2-1; cdr3_aa: CASSYSGLAGVYNEQFF; cdr3_nt: TGTGCCAGCAGTTACTCGGGACTAGCGGGGGTCTACAATGAGCAGTTCTTC